The following is a T cell receptor (beta chain) sequence with its context. The antigen is undetermined. Germline-derived CDR1 and CDR2 are MNHNY and SVGAGI (reference sequence). Trimming removed 3 bases from V and 3 bases from J, with 8 bases in between. The CDR3 has 13 amino acids. The source of the sample is a study of vaccination effects on CD4 cells after COVID-19. Findings of the study overall: Cross-reaction with common cold coronaviruses was seen in only 1 of 255 vaccine-induced clones from healthy vaccinees.

Sequenced by immunoSEQ multiplex PCR; TCRdb stores in-frame clones only, minus some. The table shows tens of thousands of clones, with approximately 80% occurring only once. Peptide-pool stimulation followed by sequencing identified expanded antigen-specific CD4+ clonotypes in the ViraFEST assay. Subsequent to 10 days of culture, CD4+ T cells were isolated. Participants got two doses of BNT162b2 or mRNA-1273 vaccine. The sequence was obtained from a human donor who received a COVID-19 vaccine. Some clones in this sample may be carry-over from other donors' samples. The rearrangement uses TRBV6-6 and TRBJ2-5; D may be TRBD1 (5 bases). This specimen was CD4+ T cells from PBMCs cultured with SARS-CoV-2 spike peptides, taken after COVID-19 vaccination. CDR3 in amino acids: CASSYGREETQYF. CDR3 nucleotide sequence: TGTGCCAGCAGTTATGGCAGGGAAGAGACCCAGTACTTC.